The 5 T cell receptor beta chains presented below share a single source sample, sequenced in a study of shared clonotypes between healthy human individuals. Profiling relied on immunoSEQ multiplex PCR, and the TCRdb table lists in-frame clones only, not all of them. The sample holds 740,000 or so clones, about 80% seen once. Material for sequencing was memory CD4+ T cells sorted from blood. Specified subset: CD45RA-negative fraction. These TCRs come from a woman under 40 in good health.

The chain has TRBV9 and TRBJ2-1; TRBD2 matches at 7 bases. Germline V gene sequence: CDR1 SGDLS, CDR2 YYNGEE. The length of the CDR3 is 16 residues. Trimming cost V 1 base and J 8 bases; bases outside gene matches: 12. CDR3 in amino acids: CASSVIFPGRIYEQFF. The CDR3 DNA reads TGTGCCAGCAGCGTAATTTTTCCCGGGAGGATCTATGAGCAGTTCTTC.

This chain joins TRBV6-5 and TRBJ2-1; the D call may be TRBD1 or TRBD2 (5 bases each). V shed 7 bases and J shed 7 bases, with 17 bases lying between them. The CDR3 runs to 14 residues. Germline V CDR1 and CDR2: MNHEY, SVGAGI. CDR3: CASTRDPSGNEQFF. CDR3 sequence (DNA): TGTGCCAGCACTCGGGACCCCTCGGGGAATGAGCAGTTCTTC.

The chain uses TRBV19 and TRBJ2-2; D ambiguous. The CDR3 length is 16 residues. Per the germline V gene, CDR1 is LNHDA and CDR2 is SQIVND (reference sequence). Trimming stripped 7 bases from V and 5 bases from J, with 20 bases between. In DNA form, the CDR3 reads TGTGCCAGTACCGTAAGAGGACGTAATACTACCGGGGAGCTGTTTTTT. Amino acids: CASTVRGRNTTGELFF.

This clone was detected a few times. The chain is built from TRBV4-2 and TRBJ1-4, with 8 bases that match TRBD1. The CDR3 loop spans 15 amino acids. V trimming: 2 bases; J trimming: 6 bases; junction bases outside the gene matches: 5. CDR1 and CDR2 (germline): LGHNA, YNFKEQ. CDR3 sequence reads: CASSQKQGGDEKLFF. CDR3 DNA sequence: TGTGCCAGCAGCCAAAAACAGGGGGGAGATGAAAAACTGTTTTTT.

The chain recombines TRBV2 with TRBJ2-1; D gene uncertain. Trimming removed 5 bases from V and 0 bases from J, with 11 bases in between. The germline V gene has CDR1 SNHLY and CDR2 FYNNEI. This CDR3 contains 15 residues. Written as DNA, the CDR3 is TGTGCCAGCAGTAGACGAGTCTCCTCCTACAATGAGCAGTTCTTC. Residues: CASSRRVSSYNEQFF. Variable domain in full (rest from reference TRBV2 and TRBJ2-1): EPEVTQTPSHQVTQMGQEVILRCVPISNHLYFYWYRQILGQKVEFLVSFYNNEISEKSEIFDDQFSVERPDGSNFTLKIRSTKLEDSAMYFCASSRRVSSYNEQFFGPGTRLTVL.